The clone carrying this T cell receptor beta chain showed up just a few times. This sample stems from a study of tumour-infiltrating T cells in Burkitt lymphoma. Study in general: This cohort included all epidemiological subtypes of Burkitt lymphoma. Overall and progression-free survival were predicted by productive clonality.

V dropped 5 bases and J dropped 3 bases, with 10 bases sitting between them. CDR3 length: 13 amino acids. Germline V gene sequence: CDR1 SGHAT, CDR2 FQNNGV. The table came from immunoSEQ multiplex PCR; TCRdb's copy has only in-frame clones and leaves some out. In the table there are about 490 clones, about 12% of which are singletons. This TCR came from a human donor with Burkitt lymphoma. The rearrangement links TRBV11-2 to TRBJ1-1; D not certain. Material: tumor tissue. CDR3 DNA: TGTGCCAGCAGCACCGGACGGGACACTGAAGCTTTCTTT. Protein product: CASSTGRDTEAFF.